A few counts support the clone carrying this T cell receptor (beta chain). The antigen remains unidentified. The data belong to a study of T-cell memory formation after mild COVID-19. Study-level findings and limits: Clones that contracted from day 15 to 85 had balanced CD4/CD8; later expanders were CD4+ biased. Researchers found some responding clones in pre-infection memory, a sign that cross-reactive memory joined. For second-wave clones that peaked at day 37, SARS-CoV-2 specificity went unverified.

The 5'RACE method, run with constant-segment primers, produced TCR alpha and TCR beta cDNA libraries (carrying sample barcodes and UMIs). MiXCR, applied by TCRdb to the 5' RACE reads, yields one record per CDR3 protein. This table holds 170,000 or so distinct CDR3 sequences, over 20% found once. The V gene's germline CDR1 is SGHTA and CDR2 FQGNSA. The CDR3 is made up of 14 amino acids. Trimming cost V 5 bases and J 2 bases, with 10 bases left between them. Sequencing was carried out using PBMCs or a T cell subset sorted from them (not recorded which). V is TRBV7-2 and J is TRBJ1-5, with D perhaps TRBD1 (5 bases). The TCR comes from an adult woman who had mild COVID-19 (a few samples of this study predate the infection). Cell type and time point are not known. CDR3 bases: TGTGCCAGCAGCCCAGGGTTCGGCAATCAGCCCCAGCATTTT. It specifies CASSPGFGNQPQHF.